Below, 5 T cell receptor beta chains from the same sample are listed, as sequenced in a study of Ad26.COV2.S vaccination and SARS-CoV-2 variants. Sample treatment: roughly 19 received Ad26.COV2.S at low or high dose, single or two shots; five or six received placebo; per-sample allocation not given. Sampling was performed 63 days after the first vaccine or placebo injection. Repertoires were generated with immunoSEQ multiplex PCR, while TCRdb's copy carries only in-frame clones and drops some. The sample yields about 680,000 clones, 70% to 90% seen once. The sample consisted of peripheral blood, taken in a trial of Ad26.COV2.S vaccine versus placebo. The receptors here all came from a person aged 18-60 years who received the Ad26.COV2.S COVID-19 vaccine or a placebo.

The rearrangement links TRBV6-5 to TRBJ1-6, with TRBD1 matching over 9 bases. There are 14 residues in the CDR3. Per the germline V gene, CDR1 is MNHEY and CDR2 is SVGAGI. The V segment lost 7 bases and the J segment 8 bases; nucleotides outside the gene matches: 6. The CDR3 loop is CASTQGQGDSPLHF. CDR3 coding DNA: TGTGCCAGCACCCAGGGACAGGGTGATTCACCCCTCCACTTT.

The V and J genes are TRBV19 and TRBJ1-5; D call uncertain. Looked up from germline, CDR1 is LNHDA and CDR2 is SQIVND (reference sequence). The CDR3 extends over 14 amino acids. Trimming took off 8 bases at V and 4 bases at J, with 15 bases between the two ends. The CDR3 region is CASLLAGSNQPQHF. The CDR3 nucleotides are TGTGCCAGTTTGTTGGCGGGGTCGAATCAGCCCCAGCATTTT.

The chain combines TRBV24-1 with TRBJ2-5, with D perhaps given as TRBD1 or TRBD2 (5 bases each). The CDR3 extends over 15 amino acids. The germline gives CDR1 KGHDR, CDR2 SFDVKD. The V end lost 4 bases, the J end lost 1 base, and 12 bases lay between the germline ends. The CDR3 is CATSDQERGQETQYF. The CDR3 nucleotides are TGTGCCACCAGTGACCAGGAGAGGGGCCAAGAGACCCAGTACTTC.

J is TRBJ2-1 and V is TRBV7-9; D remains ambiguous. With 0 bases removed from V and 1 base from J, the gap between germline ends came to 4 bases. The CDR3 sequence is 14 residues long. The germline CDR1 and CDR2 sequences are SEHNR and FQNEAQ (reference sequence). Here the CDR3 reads CASSLADSYNEQFF. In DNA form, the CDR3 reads TGTGCCAGCAGCTTAGCGGATTCCTACAATGAGCAGTTCTTC.

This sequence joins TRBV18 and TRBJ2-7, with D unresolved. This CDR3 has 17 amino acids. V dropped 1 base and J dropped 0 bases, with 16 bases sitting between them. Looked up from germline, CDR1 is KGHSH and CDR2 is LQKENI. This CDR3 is CASSPLLGSATSYEQYF. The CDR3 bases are TGTGCCAGCTCACCACTGCTCGGCAGCGCGACCTCCTACGAGCAGTACTTC.